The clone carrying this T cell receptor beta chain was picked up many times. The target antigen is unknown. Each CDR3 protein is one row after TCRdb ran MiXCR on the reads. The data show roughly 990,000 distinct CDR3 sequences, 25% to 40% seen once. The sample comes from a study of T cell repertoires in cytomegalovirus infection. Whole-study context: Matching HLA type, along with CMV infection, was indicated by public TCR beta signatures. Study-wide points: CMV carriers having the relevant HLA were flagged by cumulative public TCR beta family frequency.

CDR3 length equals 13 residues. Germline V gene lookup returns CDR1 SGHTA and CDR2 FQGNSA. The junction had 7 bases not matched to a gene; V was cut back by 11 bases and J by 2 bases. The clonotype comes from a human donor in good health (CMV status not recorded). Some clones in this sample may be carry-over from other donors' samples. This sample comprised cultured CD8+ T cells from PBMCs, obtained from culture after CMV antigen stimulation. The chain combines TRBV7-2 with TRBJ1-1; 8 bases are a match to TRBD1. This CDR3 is CASASGGNTEAFF. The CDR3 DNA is TGTGCCTCCGCCTCAGGGGGCAACACTGAAGCTTTCTTT.